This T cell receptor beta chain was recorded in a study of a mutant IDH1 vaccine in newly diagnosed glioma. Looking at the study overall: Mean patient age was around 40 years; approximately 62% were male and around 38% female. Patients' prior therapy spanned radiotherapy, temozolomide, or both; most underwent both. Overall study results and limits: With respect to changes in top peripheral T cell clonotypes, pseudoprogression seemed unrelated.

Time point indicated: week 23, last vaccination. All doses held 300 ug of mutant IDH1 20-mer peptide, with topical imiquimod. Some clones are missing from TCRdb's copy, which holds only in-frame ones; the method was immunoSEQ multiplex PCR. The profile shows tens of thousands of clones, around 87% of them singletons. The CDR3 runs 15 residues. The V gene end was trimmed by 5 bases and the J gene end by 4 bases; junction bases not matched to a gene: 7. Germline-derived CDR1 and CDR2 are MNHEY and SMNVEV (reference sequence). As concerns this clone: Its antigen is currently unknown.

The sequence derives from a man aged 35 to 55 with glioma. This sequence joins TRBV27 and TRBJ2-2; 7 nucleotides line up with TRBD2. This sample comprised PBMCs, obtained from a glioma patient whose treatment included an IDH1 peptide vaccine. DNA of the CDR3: TGTGCCAGCAGTCCACTGACTAGCAGCACCGGGGAGCTGTTTTTT. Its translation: CASSPLTSSTGELFF.